One and the same sample provided the 30 T cell receptor beta chains below, sequenced in a study of blood T cell repertoires in COVID-19. Assay used: immunoSEQ multiplex PCR; TCRdb lists only in-frame clones, some missing. The profile shows just over 650,000 clones, about nine tenths of them singletons. Material for sequencing was peripheral blood. The receptors here all came from a woman younger than 30 with acute or convalescent COVID-19.

The chain employs TRBV28 and TRBJ1-2, with no clear D. The germline V and J ends were trimmed by 10 bases and 3 bases, with 15 bases remaining between them. The CDR3 length is 13 residues. Germline CDR1 MDHEN, CDR2 SYDVKM. CDR3 nucleotide sequence: TGTGCCACGTCTCTAGAGGGAGACTATGGCTACACCTTC. Encoded protein: CATSLEGDYGYTF.

In DNA, the CDR3 is TGTGCCAGCAGTGAAGACTGGGGGGGAACTGAAGCTTTCTTT. Protein product: CASSEDWGGTEAFF. This chain connects TRBV2 to TRBJ1-1; tentative D call: TRBD1 (5 bases). The CDR3 consists of 14 residues. Per the germline V gene, CDR1 is SNHLY and CDR2 is FYNNEI. Trimming pared 1 base from V and 5 bases from J, leaving 11 bases between. The full variable domain, rest sourced from reference TRBV2 and TRBJ1-1, is EPEVTQTPSHQVTQMGQEVILRCVPISNHLYFYWYRQILGQKVEFLVSFYNNEISEKSEIFDDQFSVERPDGSNFTLKIRSTKLEDSAMYFCASSEDWGGTEAFFGQGTRLTVV.

The rearrangement joins TRBV25-1 to TRBJ1-2; 8 nucleotides agree with TRBD1. The V gene's germline CDR1 is MGHDK and CDR2 SYGVNS. The J segment lost 5 bases and the V segment lost 6 bases, leaving 5 bases of the junction unmatched. This CDR3 has 13 amino acids. CDR3 DNA: TGTGCCAGCAGGACAGGGGTTGGGTATGGCTACACCTTC. It specifies CASRTGVGYGYTF.

V gene TRBV27 combines with J gene TRBJ2-2; 7 bases are shared with TRBD1. The CDR3 has 17 amino acids. The V segment lost 3 bases and the J segment 4 bases; nucleotides outside the gene matches: 11. The V gene's germline CDR1 is MNHEY and CDR2 SMNVEV (reference sequence). CDR3 loop: CASSLFGMTGSTGELFF. CDR3 sequence (DNA): TGTGCCAGCAGTTTGTTTGGTATGACAGGGAGCACCGGGGAGCTGTTTTTT.

The chain joins TRBV5-6 to TRBJ1-1; TRBD1 might be the D (5 bases). V was shortened by 4 bases and J by 8 bases, with 18 bases between the two germline ends. CDR1 is SGHDT and CDR2 is YYEEEE in the germline V gene. The CDR3 totals 14 residues. CDR3 amino acids: CASSITGRPPEAFF. DNA of the CDR3: TGTGCCAGCAGCATTACAGGACGTCCACCCGAAGCTTTCTTT.

DNA of the CDR3: TGTGCCAGCAGTGTGGAGACAGGGTGGAAAGAGACCCAGTACTTC. Protein sequence: CASSVETGWKETQYF. This chain joins TRBV2 and TRBJ2-5, with TRBD1 matching 7 bases. This CDR3 is built from 15 residues. Trimming removed 4 bases from V and 3 bases from J; junction bases left unmatched: 8. CDR1 SNHLY and CDR2 FYNNEI come from the germline V gene. Combining the CDR3 with reference TRBV2 and TRBJ2-5 gives the whole variable domain EPEVTQTPSHQVTQMGQEVILRCVPISNHLYFYWYRQILGQKVEFLVSFYNNEISEKSEIFDDQFSVERPDGSNFTLKIRSTKLEDSAMYFCASSVETGWKETQYFGPGTRLLVL.

V usage is TRBV5-1 and J usage is TRBJ1-1, with 7 nucleotides matching TRBD1. After removal of 0 bases from V and 8 bases from J, the junction contained 10 bases not matched to a gene. This CDR3 is built from 15 residues. The germline CDR1 and CDR2 sequences are SGHRS and YFSETQ. Written as DNA, the CDR3 is TGCGCCAGCAGCTTGGCAGACAGGGCCATTACCGAAGCTTTCTTT. Its translation: CASSLADRAITEAFF.

The chain is built from TRBV29-1 and TRBJ1-5; D gene uncertain. The CDR3 is 15 residues long. V shed 6 bases and J shed 0 bases, with 15 bases lying between them. Germline values: CDR1 SQVTM, CDR2 ANQGSEA. As DNA, the CDR3 is TGCAGCGTAAGGACCAGCGACTATAGCAATCAGCCCCAGCATTTT. Amino acids: CSVRTSDYSNQPQHF. The full variable domain, in which reference TRBV29-1 and TRBJ1-5 provide the parts outside the CDR3, is SAVISQKPSRDICQRGTSLTIQCQVDSQVTMMFWYRQQPGQSLTLIATANQGSEATYESGFVIDKFPISRPNLTFSTLTVSNMSPEDSSIYLCSVRTSDYSNQPQHFGDGTRLSIL.

The genes are TRBV6-5 and TRBJ1-1; possible D gene TRBD1, 5 bases. Per germline, CDR1 MNHEY and CDR2 SVGAGI. V lost 4 bases and J 5 bases, leaving 14 bases between the germline ends. This CDR3 has 14 residues. The CDR3 region has the DNA TGTGCCAGCAGTTCTTCCTACGGGGGAACTGAAGCTTTCTTT. Translation: CASSSSYGGTEAFF.

This clone was recorded once. The sample has other DNA sequences that encode this CDR3 too. V gene TRBV6-4 combines with J gene TRBJ1-1, with D possibly matching TRBD1 (6 bases). The CDR3 runs to 14 residues. Germline CDR1 reads MRHNA; CDR2 reads SNTAGT. Trimming shortened V by 2 bases and J by 8 bases, and 15 bases separated the two germline ends. For the CDR3, the DNA is TGTGCCAGCAGTGACGGGCAGGGGTCCACAGAAGCTTTCTTT. This sequence encodes CASSDGQGSTEAFF.

V usage is TRBV14 and J usage is TRBJ1-1, with TRBD1 as a possible D gene (6 bases). The CDR3 contains 14 residues. Germline V lookup: CDR1 SGHDN, CDR2 FVKESK. V was cut by 3 bases and J by 8 bases, with 16 bases left in between. CDR3 in DNA: TGTGCCAGCAGCCAGATCAAGGACAGTGCAGAAGCTTTCTTT. It codes for CASSQIKDSAEAFF.

CDR3 loop: CASSETKTGVTEAFF. The CDR3 DNA sequence: TGTGCCAGCAGCGAAACCAAAACAGGGGTTACTGAAGCTTTCTTT. The chain uses TRBV27 and TRBJ1-1; TRBD1 aligns across 7 bases. V gave up 6 bases and J gave up 5 bases; unmatched junction bases: 12. The CDR3 spans 15 residues. Germline CDR1 reads MNHEY; CDR2 reads SMNVEV (reference sequence).

The chain links TRBV5-5 to TRBJ2-4; no clear D. V was cut by 4 bases and J by 5 bases, with 10 bases left in between. CDR1 is SGHKS, CDR2 YYEKEE, per germline (reference sequence). CDR3 length: 13 residues. The CDR3 nucleotides are TGTGCCAGCAGCCAATACAGCCAAAACATTCAGTACTTC. Its protein product is CASSQYSQNIQYF.

The rearrangement uses TRBV24-1 and TRBJ2-2; TRBD2 aligns across 9 bases. Germline V lookup: CDR1 KGHDR, CDR2 SFDVKD. CDR3 length equals 14 residues. Unmatched junction bases numbered 5, after V lost 8 bases and J lost 5 bases. The CDR3 loop reads CATTGTSNTGELFF. CDR3 DNA: TGTGCCACCACCGGGACTAGCAATACCGGGGAGCTGTTTTTT.

In this sample, this clone turned up once. The chain carries TRBV6-5 and TRBJ2-2; 7 positions match TRBD2. V lost 1 base and J lost 5; bases outside the gene matches: 4. The CDR3 is 15 amino acids. CDR1 and CDR2 from the germline V gene are MNHEY and SVGAGI. This CDR3 reads CASSYLHSGTGELFF. For the CDR3, the DNA is TGTGCCAGCAGTTACTTACATAGCGGGACCGGGGAGCTGTTTTTT.

This chain uses TRBV27 with TRBJ2-7; 9 bases fit TRBD1. The germline V gene has CDR1 MNHEY and CDR2 SMNVEV (reference sequence). This CDR3 contains 14 residues. J was trimmed by 4 bases and V by 4 bases; bases with no gene match: 5. The CDR3 DNA is TGTGCCAGCAGTTCTGGACAGGGGAGATACGAGCAGTACTTC. It yields the protein CASSSGQGRYEQYF.

This CDR3 reads CASGLGQYSYEQYF. DNA of the CDR3: TGTGCTAGTGGTTTGGGACAGTACTCCTACGAGCAGTACTTC. The gene calls are TRBV12-5 and TRBJ2-7; possibly TRBD1 for D (5 bases). Per germline, CDR1 LGHNT and CDR2 FRNRAP. This CDR3 is built from 14 residues. The V and J ends lost 1 base and 0 bases respectively, with 7 bases between them.

V and J are TRBV30 and TRBJ2-3, with 10 bases fitting TRBD2. Germline values: CDR1 GTSNPN, CDR2 SVGIG (reference sequence). Trimming removed 0 bases from V and 9 bases from J; junction bases left unmatched: 9. CDR3 length: 15 amino acids. Written as DNA, the CDR3 is TGTGCCTGGAGTGTGTTAGCGGGGGGACTTGGGACGCAGTATTTT. This translates into CAWSVLAGGLGTQYF. Drawing the rest from reference TRBV30 and TRBJ2-3, the complete variable domain is SQTIHQWPATLVQPVGSPLSLECTVEGTSNPNLYWYRQAAGRGLQLLFYSVGIGQISSEVPQNLSASRPQDRQFILSSKKLLLSDSGFYLCAWSVLAGGLGTQYFGPGTRLTVL.

The V gene is TRBV6-4, the J gene TRBJ2-1, with D maybe TRBD2 (6 bases). Germline V lookup: CDR1 MRHNA, CDR2 SNTAGT. Trimming stripped 6 bases from V and 1 base from J, with 13 bases between. This CDR3 spans 15 amino acids. The CDR3 spells CASSAGTGSYNEQFF. DNA of the CDR3: TGTGCCAGCAGCGCGGGGACTGGTTCCTACAATGAGCAGTTCTTC.

This clone showed up just a few times. This sequence joins TRBV5-1 and TRBJ2-7, with TRBD2 matching 15 bases. The CDR3 runs to 16 residues. Germline trimming cut 3 bases from V and 3 bases from J; bases unmatched to any gene: 4. Germline V gene lookup returns CDR1 SGHRS and CDR2 YFSETQ. The CDR3 is CASSSGTSGGFYEQYF. CDR3 DNA sequence: TGCGCCAGCAGCTCGGGGACTAGCGGGGGGTTCTACGAGCAGTACTTC.

The rearrangement joins TRBV10-3 to TRBJ1-3; 8 bases match TRBD1. Germline CDR1 and CDR2: ENHRY and SYGVKD. The CDR3 is made up of 16 amino acids. Losses at the gene ends were 6 bases for V and 4 bases for J; bases not matched to a gene: 11. The chain's CDR3 is CAIRGGQAISGNTIYF. DNA of the CDR3: TGTGCCATCAGGGGGGGACAGGCGATTTCCGGAAACACCATATATTTT.

The V gene is TRBV18, the J gene TRBJ2-2; tentatively, D is TRBD2 (6 bases). Trimming took off 0 bases at V and 3 bases at J, with 8 bases between the two ends. CDR1 KGHSH and CDR2 LQKENI come from the germline V gene. CDR3 length: 15 amino acids. CDR3 DNA sequence: TGTGCCAGCTCACCACCAAGGGACTACACCGGGGAGCTGTTTTTT. Amino acids: CASSPPRDYTGELFF.

The genes are TRBV3-1 (or the pseudogene TRBV3-2) and TRBJ2-7; 8 bases line up with TRBD2. Germline-derived CDR1 and CDR2 are LGHDT and YNNKEL (reference sequence). CDR3 length: 15 amino acids. V trimming: 0 bases; J trimming: 7 bases; junction bases outside the gene matches: 8. CDR3 in DNA: TGTGCCAGCAGCCAAGAACAGCGGGGGCAGCGGGAGCAGTACTTC. Its translation is CASSQEQRGQREQYF.

This clone was counted a few times. The chain is built from TRBV4-1 and TRBJ1-1, with no clear D. Germline V gives CDR1 MGHRA, CDR2 YSYEKL. The CDR3 is made up of 14 amino acids. The V end was cut by 4 bases, the J end by 2 bases, with 11 bases between. CDR3 sequence (DNA): TGCGCCAGCAGCCCCGCTTTGAGTAACACTGAAGCTTTCTTT. It yields the protein CASSPALSNTEAFF.

The rearrangement joins TRBV7-2 to TRBJ2-3; TRBD1 agrees at 10 bases. The CDR3 is 16 residues long. Per germline, CDR1 SGHTA and CDR2 FQGNSA. The junction had 9 bases not matched to a gene; V was cut back by 5 bases and J by 4 bases. CDR3 sequence: CASSRIGTGVADTQYF. CDR3 DNA sequence: TGTGCCAGCAGCCGCATAGGGACAGGGGTTGCAGATACGCAGTATTTT. The variable domain in full, with the rest retrieved from reference TRBV7-2 and TRBJ2-3, is GAGVSQSPSNKVTEKGKDVELRCDPISGHTALYWYRQSLGQGLEFLIYFQGNSAPDKSGLPSDRFSAERTGGSVSTLTIQRTQQEDSAVYLCASSRIGTGVADTQYFGPGTRLTVL.

This clone has more than one count but fewer than ten. The rearrangement joins TRBV24-1 to TRBJ2-1; 7 bases match TRBD1. Unmatched junction bases numbered 5, after V lost 1 base and J lost 6 bases. CDR1 and CDR2 (germline): KGHDR, SFDVKD. The CDR3 extends over 15 amino acids. CDR3 protein: CATSDFGQDLNEQFF. In nucleotides, the CDR3 is TGTGCCACCAGTGATTTCGGACAGGACCTCAATGAGCAGTTCTTC.

The rearrangement links TRBV18 to TRBJ2-7; 9 bases fit TRBD1. Trimming at V came to 3 bases and at J to 3 bases, leaving 6 bases not matched to a gene. CDR1 and CDR2 (germline): KGHSH, LQKENI. This CDR3 contains 15 residues. CDR3 amino acids: CASSPSGQGNYEQYF. The CDR3 coding sequence is TGTGCCAGCTCACCCTCGGGACAGGGTAACTACGAGCAGTACTTC.

The genes are TRBV6-5 and TRBJ2-2; weak D call: TRBD2 (6 bases). V was cut by 2 bases and J by 3 bases, with 7 bases left in between. The CDR3 consists of 14 residues. CDR1 is MNHEY, CDR2 SVGAGI, per germline. The CDR3 sequence is CASSYREYTGELFF. The CDR3 DNA reads as TGTGCCAGCAGTTACCGGGAGTACACCGGGGAGCTGTTTTTT.

For the CDR3, the DNA is TGTGCCAGCAGCAAAAAATGGGGTAGGGGCAGGTTGGGAAAGAATTCACCCCTCCACTTT. This sequence encodes CASSKKWGRGRLGKNSPLHF. This chain connects TRBV21-1 to TRBJ1-6; the DNA was not compared with TRBD1, the D call given in the table. TRBV21-1 is designated a pseudogene. The CDR3 length is 20 residues.

The chain employs TRBV6-5 and TRBJ1-2, with 7 bases matching TRBD1. Trimming cost V 10 bases and J 6 bases; bases outside gene matches: 11. CDR3 length: 13 residues. Per the germline V gene, CDR1 is MNHEY and CDR2 is SVGAGI. Here the CDR3 reads CATNPRQGDGYTF. In DNA form, the CDR3 reads TGTGCCACCAACCCGAGACAGGGAGATGGCTACACCTTC.